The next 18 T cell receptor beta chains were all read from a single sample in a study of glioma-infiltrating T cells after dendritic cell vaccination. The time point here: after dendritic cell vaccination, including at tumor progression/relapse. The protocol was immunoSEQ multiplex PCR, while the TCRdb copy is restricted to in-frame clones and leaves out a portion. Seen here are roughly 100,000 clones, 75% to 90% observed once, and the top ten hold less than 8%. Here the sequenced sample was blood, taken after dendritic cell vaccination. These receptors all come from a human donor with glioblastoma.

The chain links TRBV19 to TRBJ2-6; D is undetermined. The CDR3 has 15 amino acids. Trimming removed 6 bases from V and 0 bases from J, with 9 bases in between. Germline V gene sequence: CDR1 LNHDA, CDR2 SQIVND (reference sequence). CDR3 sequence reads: CASRNRNSGANVLTF. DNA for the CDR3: TGTGCCAGTAGAAACAGAAACTCTGGGGCCAACGTCCTGACTTTC.

In DNA, the CDR3 is TGTGCCAGCAGGGGAACAGGGGGCGATCAGCCCCAGCATTTT. Protein sequence: CASRGTGGDQPQHF. The gene calls are TRBV6-1 and TRBJ1-5; TRBD1 matches 9 bases. The germline gives CDR1 MNHNS, CDR2 SASEGT. Losses at the gene ends were 6 bases for V and 5 bases for J; bases not matched to a gene: 5. The CDR3 totals 14 residues.

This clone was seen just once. The CDR3 reads CASRIGITGELFF. For the CDR3, the DNA is TGCGCCAGCAGGATCGGGATCACCGGGGAGCTGTTTTTT. The chain carries TRBV5-1 and TRBJ2-2; weak D call: TRBD2 (5 bases). CDR1 SGHRS and CDR2 YFSETQ come from the germline V gene. V was shortened by 5 bases and J by 4 bases, with 9 bases between the two germline ends. CDR3 length: 13 amino acids.

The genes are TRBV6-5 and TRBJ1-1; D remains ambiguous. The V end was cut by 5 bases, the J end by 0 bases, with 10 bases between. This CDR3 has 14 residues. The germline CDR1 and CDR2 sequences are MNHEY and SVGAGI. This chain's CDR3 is CASSLRAVNTEAFF. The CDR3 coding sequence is TGTGCCAGCAGTCTGAGGGCGGTGAACACTGAAGCTTTCTTT.

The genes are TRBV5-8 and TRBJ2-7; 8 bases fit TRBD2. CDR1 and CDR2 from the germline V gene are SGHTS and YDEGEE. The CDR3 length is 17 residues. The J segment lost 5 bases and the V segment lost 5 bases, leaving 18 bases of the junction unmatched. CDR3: CASSRFGGGKVQDEQYF. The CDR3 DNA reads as TGTGCCAGCAGTCGATTCGGGGGGGGGAAGGTTCAGGACGAGCAGTACTTC.

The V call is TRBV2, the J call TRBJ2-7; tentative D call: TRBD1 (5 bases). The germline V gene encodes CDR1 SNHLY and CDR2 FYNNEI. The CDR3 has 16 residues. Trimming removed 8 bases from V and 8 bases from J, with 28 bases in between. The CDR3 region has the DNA TGTGCCAGCCAGGTCTCCAAGGCCGACAGCCGCCCCCAGCAGTACTTC. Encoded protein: CASQVSKADSRPQQYF.

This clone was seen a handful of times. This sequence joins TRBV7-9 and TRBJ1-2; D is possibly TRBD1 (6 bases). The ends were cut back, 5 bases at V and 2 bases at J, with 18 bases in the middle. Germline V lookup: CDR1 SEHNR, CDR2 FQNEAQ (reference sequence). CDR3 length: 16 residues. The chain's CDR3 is CASSPPGALLNYGYTF. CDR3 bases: TGTGCCAGCAGCCCCCCAGGGGCACTCTTAAACTATGGCTACACCTTC.

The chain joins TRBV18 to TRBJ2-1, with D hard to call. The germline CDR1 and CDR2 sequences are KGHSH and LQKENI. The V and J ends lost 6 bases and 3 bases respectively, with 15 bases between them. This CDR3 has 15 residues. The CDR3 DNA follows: TGTGCCAGCTCGCCCGGTCAACTGATCTACAATGAGCAGTTCTTC. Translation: CASSPGQLIYNEQFF.

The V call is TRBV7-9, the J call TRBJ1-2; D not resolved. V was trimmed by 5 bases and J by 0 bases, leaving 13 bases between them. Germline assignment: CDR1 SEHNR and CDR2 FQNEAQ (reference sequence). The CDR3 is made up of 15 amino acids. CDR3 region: CASSRPTAANYGYTF. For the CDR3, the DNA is TGTGCCAGCAGCCGCCCCACGGCGGCTAACTATGGCTACACCTTC.

CDR3 nucleotides: TGTGCCAGCAGCTCCCCCCCAGCGGGGGAAACCGGCTCACCCCTCCACTTT. Its translation is CASSSPPAGETGSPLHF. The V and J genes are TRBV7-3 and TRBJ1-6; D perhaps matches TRBD1 (5 bases). Trimming shortened V by 4 bases and J by 10 bases, and 23 bases separated the two germline ends. CDR1 is SGHTA, CDR2 FQGTGA, per germline. There are 17 residues in the CDR3.

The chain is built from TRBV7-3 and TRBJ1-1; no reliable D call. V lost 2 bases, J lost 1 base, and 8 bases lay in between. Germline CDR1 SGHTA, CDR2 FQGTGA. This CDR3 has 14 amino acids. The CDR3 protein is CASSLGPSNTEAFF. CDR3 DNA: TGTGCCAGCAGCTTAGGGCCCTCGAACACTGAAGCTTTCTTT.

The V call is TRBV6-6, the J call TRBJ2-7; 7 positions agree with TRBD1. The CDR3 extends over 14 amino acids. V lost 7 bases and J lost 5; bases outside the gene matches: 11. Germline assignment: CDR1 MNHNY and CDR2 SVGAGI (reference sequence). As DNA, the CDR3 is TGTGCCAGCACCGAAGGGGGCAGGGGTGACGAGCAGTACTTC. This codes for CASTEGGRGDEQYF.

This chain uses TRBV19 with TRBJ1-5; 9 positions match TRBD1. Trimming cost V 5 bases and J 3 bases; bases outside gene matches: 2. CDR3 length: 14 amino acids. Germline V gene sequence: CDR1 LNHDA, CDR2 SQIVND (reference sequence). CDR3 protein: CASSGTGINQPQHF. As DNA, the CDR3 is TGTGCCAGTAGTGGGACAGGGATCAATCAGCCCCAGCATTTT.

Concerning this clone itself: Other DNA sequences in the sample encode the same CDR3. The CDR3 is CASRPRDSGNTIYF. As DNA, the CDR3 is TGTGCCAGCAGACCTCGGGACTCTGGAAACACCATATATTTT. The J gene is TRBJ1-3, the V gene TRBV2; no definite D call. Looked up from germline, CDR1 is SNHLY and CDR2 is FYNNEI. CDR3 length: 14 amino acids. Trimming shortened V by 6 bases and J by 0 bases, and 9 bases separated the two germline ends.

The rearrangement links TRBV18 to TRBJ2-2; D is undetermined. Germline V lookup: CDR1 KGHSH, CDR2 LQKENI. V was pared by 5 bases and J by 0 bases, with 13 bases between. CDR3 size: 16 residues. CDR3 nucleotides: TGTGCCAGCTCAGTCTCCGGGTCCCCGAACACCGGGGAGCTGTTTTTT. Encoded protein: CASSVSGSPNTGELFF.

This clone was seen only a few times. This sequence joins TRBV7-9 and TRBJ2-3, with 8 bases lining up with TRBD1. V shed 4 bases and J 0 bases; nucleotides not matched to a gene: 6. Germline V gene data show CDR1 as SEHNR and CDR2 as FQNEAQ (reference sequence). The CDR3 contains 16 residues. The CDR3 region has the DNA TGTGCCAGCAGCTCACGGACAGGGCTTAGCACAGATACGCAGTATTTT. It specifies CASSSRTGLSTDTQYF.

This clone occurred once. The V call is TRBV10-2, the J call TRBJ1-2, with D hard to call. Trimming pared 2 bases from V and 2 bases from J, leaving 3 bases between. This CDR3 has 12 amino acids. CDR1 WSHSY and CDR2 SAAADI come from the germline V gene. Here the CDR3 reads CASSEENYGYTF. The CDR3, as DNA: TGCGCCAGCAGTGAGGAGAACTATGGCTACACCTTC.

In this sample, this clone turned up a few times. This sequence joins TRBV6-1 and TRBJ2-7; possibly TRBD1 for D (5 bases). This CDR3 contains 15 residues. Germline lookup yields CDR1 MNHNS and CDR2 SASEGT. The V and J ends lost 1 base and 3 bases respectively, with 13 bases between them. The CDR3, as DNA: TGTGCCAGCAGTGAAGAGGCAGGGAAGGTCTACGAGCAGTACTTC. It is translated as CASSEEAGKVYEQYF.